Presented here are 3 T cell receptor beta chains from one specimen sequenced in a study of blood T cell repertoires in COVID-19. TCRdb's copy holds only in-frame clones and misses some; the assay was immunoSEQ multiplex PCR. The table shows about 52,000 clones, with around 81% occurring only once. Source material: peripheral blood. These receptors came from a man aged 65-85 years with active COVID-19.

The V call is TRBV10-3, the J call TRBJ1-5, with 7 nucleotides matching TRBD1. The CDR3 is 15 residues long. Trimming removed 4 bases from V and 2 bases from J; junction bases left unmatched: 5. Germline-derived CDR1 and CDR2 are ENHRY and SYGVKD. CDR3 nucleotides: TGTGCCATCAGTGGAGCCGGGACAGGCAATCAGCCCCAGCATTTT. This translates into CAISGAGTGNQPQHF.

The CDR3 reads CASSQSGETQYF. DNA for the CDR3: TGTGCCAGCAGCCAATCCGGTGAGACCCAGTACTTC. The rearrangement links TRBV3-1 (or the pseudogene TRBV3-2) to TRBJ2-5; the D is unclear. V lost 2 bases to trimming and J lost 5 bases, with 6 bases between them. CDR3 length: 12 residues. In germline, CDR1 is LGHDT, CDR2 YNNKEL (reference sequence).

V usage is TRBV2 and J usage is TRBJ2-7; D possibly corresponds to TRBD1 (5 bases). Germline CDR1 reads SNHLY; CDR2 reads FYNNEI. The ends were cut back, 3 bases at V and 0 bases at J, with 12 bases in the middle. There are 15 residues in the CDR3. The CDR3 region has the DNA TGTGCCAGCAGTGATGGCAGGGTGGCCTCCTACGAGCAGTACTTC. Protein sequence: CASSDGRVASYEQYF.